One and the same sample provided the 4 T cell receptor beta chains below, sequenced in a study of T cells in Graves' hyperthyroidism and ophthalmopathy. Template material for amplifying TCR beta CDR3 regions consisted of RNA transcripts. A first-round RT-PCR of the TCR CDR3 used the HTBI primer set. TCRdb called the multiplex PCR reads again in MiXCR, with one record for every CDR3 protein. The sample lists 530,000 or so distinct CDR3 sequences, roughly 25% occurring once. Specimen: blood. These receptors were collected from a woman in her thirties with Graves' ophthalmopathy.

This chain connects TRBV6-1 to TRBJ2-7; no reliable D call. CDR3 length: 14 residues. Trimming took off 6 bases at V and 2 bases at J, with 14 bases between the two ends. CDR1 is MNHNS and CDR2 is SASEGT in the germline V gene. DNA for the CDR3: TGTGCCAGCAGCCGCGTTGTCCATACCTACGAGCAGTACTTC. Its protein is CASSRVVHTYEQYF.

Many counts were recorded for this clonotype. The J gene is TRBJ2-5, the V gene TRBV7-2; 8 bases match TRBD2. This CDR3 has 15 amino acids. Germline V CDR1 and CDR2: SGHTA, FQGNSA. The trim removed 0 bases at V and 5 bases at J, leaving 5 bases unmatched. The CDR3 here is CASSLAKRGRETQYF. The CDR3 coding sequence is TGTGCCAGCAGCTTAGCGAAGCGGGGGCGGGAGACCCAGTACTTC.

This clonotype was seen repeatedly, ten times or more. The chain employs TRBV28 and TRBJ2-2; a weak D match, TRBD1 (7 bases). Looked up from germline, CDR1 is MDHEN and CDR2 is SYDVKM. This CDR3 is built from 17 residues. Trimming stripped 6 bases from V and 2 bases from J, with 19 bases between. CDR3 coding DNA: TGTGCCAGCAGACCCAGGGGGGTCATGGAAAACACCGGGGAGCTGTTTTTT. Translation gives CASRPRGVMENTGELFF.

In this sample, this clonotype turned up many times. This chain links TRBV12-3 or TRBV12-4 with TRBJ1-2; the D is unclear. V was shortened by 4 bases and J by 8 bases, with 8 bases between the two germline ends. The CDR3 loop spans 11 amino acids. The CDR3 bases are TGTGCCAGCAGTTACTCTCAGGGCTACACCTTC. It encodes CASSYSQGYTF.